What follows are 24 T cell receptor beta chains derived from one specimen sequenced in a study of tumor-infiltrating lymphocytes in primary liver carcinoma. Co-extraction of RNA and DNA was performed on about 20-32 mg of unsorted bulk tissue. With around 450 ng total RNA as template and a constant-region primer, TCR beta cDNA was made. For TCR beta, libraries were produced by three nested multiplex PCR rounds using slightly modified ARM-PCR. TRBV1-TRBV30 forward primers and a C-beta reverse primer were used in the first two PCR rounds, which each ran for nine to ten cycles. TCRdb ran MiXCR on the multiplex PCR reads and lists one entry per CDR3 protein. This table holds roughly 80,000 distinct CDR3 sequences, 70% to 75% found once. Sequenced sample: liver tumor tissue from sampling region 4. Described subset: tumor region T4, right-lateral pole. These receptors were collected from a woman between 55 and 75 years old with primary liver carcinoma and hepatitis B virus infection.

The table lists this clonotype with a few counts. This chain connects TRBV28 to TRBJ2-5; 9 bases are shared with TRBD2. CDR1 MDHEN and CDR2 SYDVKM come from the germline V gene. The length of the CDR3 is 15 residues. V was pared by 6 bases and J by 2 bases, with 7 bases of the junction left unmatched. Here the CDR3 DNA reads TGTGCCAGCAGGATAGCGGGAGCGTCGCAAGAGACCCAGTACTTC. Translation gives CASRIAGASQETQYF.

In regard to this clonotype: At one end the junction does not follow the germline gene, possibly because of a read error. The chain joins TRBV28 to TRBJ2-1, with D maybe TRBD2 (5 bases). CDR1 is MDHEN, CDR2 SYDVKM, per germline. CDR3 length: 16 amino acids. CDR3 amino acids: CTSSLSAGGFYNEQFF. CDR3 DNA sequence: TGTACCAGCAGTTTATCAGCAGGAGGCTTTTACAATGAGCAGTTCTTC.

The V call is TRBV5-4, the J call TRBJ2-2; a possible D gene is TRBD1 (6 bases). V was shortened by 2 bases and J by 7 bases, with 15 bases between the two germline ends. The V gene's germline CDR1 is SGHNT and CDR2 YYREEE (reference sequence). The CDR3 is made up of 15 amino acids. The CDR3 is CASSFRDTYDGELFF. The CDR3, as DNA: TGTGCCAGCAGCTTCAGGGACACCTATGACGGGGAGCTGTTTTTT.

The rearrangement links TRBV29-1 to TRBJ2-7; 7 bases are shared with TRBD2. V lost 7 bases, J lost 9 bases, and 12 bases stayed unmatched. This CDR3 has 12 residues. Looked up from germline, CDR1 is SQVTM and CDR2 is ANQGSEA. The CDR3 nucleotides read TGCAGCGCTGATGGGGGGGTCCACGGGCAGTACTTC. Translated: CSADGGVHGQYF.

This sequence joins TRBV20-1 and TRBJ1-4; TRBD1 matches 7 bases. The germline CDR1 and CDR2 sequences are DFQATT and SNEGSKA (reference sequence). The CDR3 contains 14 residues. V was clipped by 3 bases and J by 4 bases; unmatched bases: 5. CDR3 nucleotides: TGCAGTGCTAGGAGAGGGGGCAGTAATGAAAAACTGTTTTTT. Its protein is CSARRGGSNEKLFF.

CDR3 region: CASCLDRVGYTF. The CDR3 nucleotides read TGTGCCAGCTGTTTAGATAGGGTCGGCTACACCTTC. This chain links TRBV11-2 with TRBJ1-2; unclear D gene. The length of the CDR3 is 12 residues. Germline values: CDR1 SGHAT, CDR2 FQNNGV. The V and J ends lost 8 bases and 8 bases respectively, with 15 bases between them.

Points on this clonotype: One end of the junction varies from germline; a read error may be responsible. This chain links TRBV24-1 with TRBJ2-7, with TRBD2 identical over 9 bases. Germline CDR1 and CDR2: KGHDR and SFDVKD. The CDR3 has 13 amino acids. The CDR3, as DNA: TGTGCCACCAATAGCGGGGGTTCCTACGGGCAGTACTTC. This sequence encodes CATNSGGSYGQYF.

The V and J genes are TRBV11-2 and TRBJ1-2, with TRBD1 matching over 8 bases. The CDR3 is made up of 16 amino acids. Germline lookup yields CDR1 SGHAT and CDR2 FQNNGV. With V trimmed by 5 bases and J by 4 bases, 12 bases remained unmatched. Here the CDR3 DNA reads TGTGCCAGCAGCATGACCCCCGGGACAGGATGCTATGGCTACACCTTC. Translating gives CASSMTPGTGCYGYTF.

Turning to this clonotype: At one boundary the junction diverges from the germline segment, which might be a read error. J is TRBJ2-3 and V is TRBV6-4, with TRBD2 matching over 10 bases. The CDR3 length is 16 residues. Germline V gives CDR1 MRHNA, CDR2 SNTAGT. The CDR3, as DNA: TGTGCCAGCAATGACGTAGCGGGAGGCTTCACAGATACGCAGTATTTT. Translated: CASNDVAGGFTDTQYF.

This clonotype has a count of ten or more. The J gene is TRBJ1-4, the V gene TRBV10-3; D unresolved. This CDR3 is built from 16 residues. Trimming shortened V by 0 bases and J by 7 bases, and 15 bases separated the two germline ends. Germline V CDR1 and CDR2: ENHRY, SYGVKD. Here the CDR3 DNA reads TGTGCCATCAGTGAGTCCGGGAGGGTCATGAGTGAAAAACTGTTTTTT. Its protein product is CAISESGRVMSEKLFF.

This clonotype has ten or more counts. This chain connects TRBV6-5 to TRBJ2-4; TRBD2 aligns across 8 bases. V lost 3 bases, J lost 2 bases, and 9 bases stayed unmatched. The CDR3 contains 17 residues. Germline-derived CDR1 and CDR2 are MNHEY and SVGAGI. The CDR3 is CASSYSSTSGPKNIQYF. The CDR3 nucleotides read TGTGCCAGCAGTTATTCCTCCACTAGCGGCCCCAAAAACATTCAGTACTTC.

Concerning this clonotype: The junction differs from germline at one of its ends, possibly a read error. This CDR3 reads CPSSLEGESYNEQFF. DNA for the CDR3: TGCCCCAGCAGCTTGGAGGGGGAATCTTACAATGAGCAGTTCTTC. The chain employs TRBV5-1 and TRBJ2-1, with D perhaps TRBD1 or TRBD2 (6 bases each). CDR3 length: 15 residues. CDR1 and CDR2 from the germline V gene are SGHRS and YFSETQ. The full variable domain, in which reference TRBV5-1 and TRBJ2-1 provide the parts outside the CDR3, is KAGVTQTPRYLIKTRGQQVTLSCSPISGHRSVSWYQQTPGQGLQFLFEYFSETQRNKGNFPGRFSGRQFSNSRSEMNVSTLELGDSALYLCPSSLEGESYNEQFFGPGTRLTVL.

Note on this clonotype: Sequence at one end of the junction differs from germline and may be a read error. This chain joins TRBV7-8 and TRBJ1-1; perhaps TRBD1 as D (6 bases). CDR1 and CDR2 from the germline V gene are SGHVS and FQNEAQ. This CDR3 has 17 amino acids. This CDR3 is CATSLTGGRGLRTKAFF. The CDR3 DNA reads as TGTGCCACCAGCTTAACCGGGGGCAGGGGTTTAAGGACTAAAGCTTTCTTT.

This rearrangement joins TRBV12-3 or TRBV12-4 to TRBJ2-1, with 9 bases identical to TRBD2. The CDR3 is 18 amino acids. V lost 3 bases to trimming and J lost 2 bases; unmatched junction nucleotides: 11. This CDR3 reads CASSLGREGRRPYNEQFF. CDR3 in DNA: TGTGCCAGCAGTTTGGGGCGGGAGGGCCGCCGACCCTACAATGAGCAGTTCTTC.

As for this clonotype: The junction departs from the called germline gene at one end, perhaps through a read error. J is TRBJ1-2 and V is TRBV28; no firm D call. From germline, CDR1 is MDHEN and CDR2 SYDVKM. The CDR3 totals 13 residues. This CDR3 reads CASSFGPWGGYTF. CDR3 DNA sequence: TGTGCTAGCAGTTTCGGACCCTGGGGTGGCTACACCTTC.

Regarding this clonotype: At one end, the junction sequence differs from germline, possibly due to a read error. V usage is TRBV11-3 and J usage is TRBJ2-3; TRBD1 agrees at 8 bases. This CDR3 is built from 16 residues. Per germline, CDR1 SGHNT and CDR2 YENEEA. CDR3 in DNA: TGTGCCAGCAGCCCCCGACAGGGGTCAAGCAGAGGTACGCACTATTTT. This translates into CASSPRQGSSRGTHYF.

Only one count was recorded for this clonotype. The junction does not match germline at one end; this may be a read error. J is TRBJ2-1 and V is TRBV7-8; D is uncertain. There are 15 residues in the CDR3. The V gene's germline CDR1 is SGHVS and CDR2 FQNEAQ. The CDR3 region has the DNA TGTGCCAGCAGCCCCCCGCCGGGCTCCTACAATGAGAAGTTCTTC. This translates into CASSPPPGSYNEKFF. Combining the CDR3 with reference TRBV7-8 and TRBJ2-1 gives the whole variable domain GAGVSQSPRYKVAKRGQDVALRCDPISGHVSLFWYQQALGQGPEFLTYFQNEAQLDKSGLPSDRFFAERPEGSVSTLKIQRTQQEDSAVYLCASSPPPGSYNEKFFGPGTRLTVL.

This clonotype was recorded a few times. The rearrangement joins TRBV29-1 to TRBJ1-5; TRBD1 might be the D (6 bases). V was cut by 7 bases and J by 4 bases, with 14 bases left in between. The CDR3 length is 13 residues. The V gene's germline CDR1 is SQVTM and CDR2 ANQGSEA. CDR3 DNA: TGCAGCGCCGGAGGGGGAGCGAATCAGCCCCAGCATTTT. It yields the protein CSAGGGANQPQHF.

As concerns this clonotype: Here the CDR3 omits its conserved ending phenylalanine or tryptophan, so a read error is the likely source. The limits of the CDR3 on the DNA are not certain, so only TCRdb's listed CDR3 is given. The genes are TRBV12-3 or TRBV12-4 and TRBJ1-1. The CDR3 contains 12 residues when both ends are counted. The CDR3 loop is CASRPASTEASI.

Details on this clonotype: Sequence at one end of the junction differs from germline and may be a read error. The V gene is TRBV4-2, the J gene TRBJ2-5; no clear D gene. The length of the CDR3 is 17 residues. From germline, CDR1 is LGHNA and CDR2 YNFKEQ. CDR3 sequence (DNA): TGTGTCAGCAGCCAAACCGGGTCTAGGAATGTCCCAGAGATCCAGTACTTC. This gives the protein CVSSQTGSRNVPEIQYF.

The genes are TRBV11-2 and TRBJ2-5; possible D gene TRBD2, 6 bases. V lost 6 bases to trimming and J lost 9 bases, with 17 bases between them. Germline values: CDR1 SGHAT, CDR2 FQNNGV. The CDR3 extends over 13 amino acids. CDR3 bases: TGTGCCAGCAGGATCCAGGAGTGGGAGGCCCAGTACTTC. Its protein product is CASRIQEWEAQYF.

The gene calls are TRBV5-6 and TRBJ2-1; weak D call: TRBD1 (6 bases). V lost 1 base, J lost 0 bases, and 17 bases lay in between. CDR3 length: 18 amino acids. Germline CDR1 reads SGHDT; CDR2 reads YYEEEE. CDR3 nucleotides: TGTGCCAGCAGCTTGCTGGGGGACACGACGGGCTCCTACAATGAGCAGTTCTTC. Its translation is CASSLLGDTTGSYNEQFF.

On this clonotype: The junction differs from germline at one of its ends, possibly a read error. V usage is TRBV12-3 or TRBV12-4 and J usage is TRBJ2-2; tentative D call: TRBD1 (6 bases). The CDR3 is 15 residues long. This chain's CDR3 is CVSSLPPDSTGERFF. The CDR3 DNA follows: TGTGTCAGCAGTCTCCCCCCGGACAGTACCGGGGAGCGGTTTTTT.

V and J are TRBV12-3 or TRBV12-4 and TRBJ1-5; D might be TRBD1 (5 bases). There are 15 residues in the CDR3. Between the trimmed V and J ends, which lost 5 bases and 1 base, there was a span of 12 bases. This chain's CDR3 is CASSHGAESNQPQHF. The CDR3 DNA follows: TGTGCCAGCAGTCACGGGGCGGAGAGCAATCAGCCCCAGCATTTT.